This T cell receptor beta chain was profiled in a study of T cell repertoires in cytomegalovirus infection. V was pared by 6 bases and J by 3 bases, with 10 bases between. Germline lookup yields CDR1 SGHTA and CDR2 FQGNSA. The CDR3 sequence is 13 residues long. The sample holds many counts of this clonotype. MiXCR was run by TCRdb on the reads, yielding one entry per CDR3 protein. The sample has a few hundred thousand distinct CDR3 sequences; 26% are singletons. This TCR was recovered from a human donor in good health (CMV status not recorded). Some clones in this sample may be carry-over from other donors' samples. Source material: PBMCs. This chain uses TRBV7-2 with TRBJ2-3; D is possibly TRBD1 (6 bases). The CDR3 loop is CASRGGFTDTQYF. Here the CDR3 DNA reads TGTGCCAGCAGAGGGGGTTTTACAGATACGCAGTATTTT.